This TCR beta chain was identified in a study of blood T cell repertoires in COVID-19. Clones were read by immunoSEQ multiplex PCR, and TCRdb kept only the in-frame ones, dropping some. This table has 120,000 or so clones, about 86% appearing once. Sequencing used peripheral blood. This TCR came from a woman in her fifties or sixties with acute or convalescent COVID-19.

Written as DNA, the CDR3 is TGTGCCAGCAGCTCCACAGGGTCTGGAAACACCATATATTTT. It specifies CASSSTGSGNTIYF. V and J are TRBV5-4 and TRBJ1-3; possibly TRBD1 for D (6 bases). V gave up 3 bases and J gave up 1 base, with 8 bases separating them. CDR1 and CDR2 from the germline V gene are SGHNT and YYREEE (reference sequence). The CDR3 is 14 amino acids.